A selection of T cell receptor beta chains follows, all from one sample in a study of graft-versus-host responses after intestinal transplantation. Only in-frame clones appear in the TCRdb table, and some are missing; sequencing was by immunoSEQ multiplex PCR. Among approximately 15,000 clones listed, more than 75% were seen once. Sequenced material: bone marrow, taken roughly 4 months after intestinal transplantation. Every receptor here comes from a human patient who received an intestinal transplant, so some T cells may come from the graft donor. The CDR3 runs from the conserved cysteine through the conserved F or W. D genes are given only for firm matches. A clone size is listed for some rows: how often the clone was seen (once, few, many), or a class if it is expanded.

CDR3aa,CDR3nt,abundance,d_gene,v_gene,j_gene
CATSSAEAATEAFF,TGTGCCACCAGCAGTGCCGAGGCGGCCACTGAAGCTTTCTTT,.,.,TRBV15,TRBJ1-1
CASSFPLGASGFASSYEQYF,TGTGCCAGCAGTTTCCCCCTAGGGGCTAGCGGATTTGCTAGCTCCTACGAGCAGTACTTC,.,TRBD2,TRBV28,TRBJ2-7
CASSLYPGVNTEAFF,TGCGCCAGCAGCTTGTATCCGGGGGTGAACACTGAAGCTTTCTTT,.,.,TRBV5-1,TRBJ1-1
CASRVVISTGELFF,TGTGCCAGCAGGGTAGTTATCTCCACCGGGGAGCTGTTTTTT,.,.,TRBV6-1,TRBJ2-2
CASTRGVGNEQFF,TGTGCCAGCACACGGGGAGTAGGGAATGAGCAGTTCTTC,.,.,TRBV27,TRBJ2-1
CASSLIHDRAYLNQPQHF,TGTGCCAGCAGTTTAATCCACGACAGGGCGTACCTTAATCAGCCCCAGCATTTT,.,TRBD1,TRBV28,TRBJ1-5
CASSLDRLSGLYNEQFF,TGTGCCAGCAGCTTAGACCGACTCTCAGGGCTCTACAATGAGCAGTTCTTC,.,.,TRBV13,TRBJ2-1
CASSSDTLNTEAFF,TGTGCCAGCAGCTCAGACACCTTGAACACTGAAGCTTTCTTT,.,.,TRBV5-4,TRBJ1-1
CASSDRAGTGDTEAFF,TGTGCCAGCAGTGACAGAGCCGGGACAGGGGACACTGAAGCTTTCTTT,once,TRBD1,TRBV6-4,TRBJ1-1
CASSVSSGSSLDTQYF,TGTGCCAGCAGTGTCTCTAGCGGGAGCAGTTTAGATACGCAGTATTTT,.,TRBD2,TRBV27,TRBJ2-3
CASSFLLANTDTQYF,TGTGCCAGCAGTTTCCTCCTGGCCAACACAGATACGCAGTATTTT,.,.,TRBV28,TRBJ2-3
CASRGAGGPTYEQYF,TGTGCCAGCAGGGGGGCGGGAGGGCCCACCTACGAGCAGTACTTC,.,TRBD2,TRBV2,TRBJ2-7
CASSFSIDDQETQYF,TGTGCCAGCAGTTTCTCGATCGATGATCAAGAGACCCAGTACTTC,.,.,TRBV28,TRBJ2-5
CASSQVREGYEQYF,TGTGCCAGCAGCCAAGTGCGGGAGGGATACGAGCAGTACTTC,.,TRBD2,TRBV4-2,TRBJ2-7
CASSLSRTGYEQYF,TGTGCCAGCAGTTTATCCCGAACAGGCTACGAGCAGTACTTC,.,.,TRBV28,TRBJ2-7
CASGGTGTGNEQFF,TGTGCCAGCGGAGGGACAGGGACTGGGAATGAGCAGTTCTTC,once,TRBD1,TRBV6-1,TRBJ2-1
CASSTWTLSYNSPLHF,TGTGCCAGCAGCACGTGGACGCTCTCCTATAATTCACCCCTCCACTTT,.,.,TRBV21-1,TRBJ1-6
CASSLKAGGTEAFF,TGTGCCAGCAGTTTAAAAGCAGGCGGCACTGAAGCTTTCTTT,.,.,TRBV28,TRBJ1-1
CASSERQQGNTIYF,TGTGCCAGCAGTGAAAGGCAACAGGGAAACACCATATATTTT,.,.,TRBV2,TRBJ1-3
CASSLGVPYNEQFF,TGTGCCAGCAGTTTGGGGGTACCCTACAATGAGCAGTTCTTC,.,.,TRBV27,TRBJ2-1
CASSYDGFSYEQYF,TGTGCCAGCAGTTATGACGGGTTCTCCTACGAGCAGTACTTC,.,.,TRBV6-5,TRBJ2-7
CASPGRSGGDYNEQFF,TGTGCCAGCCCCGGACGATCGGGAGGCGACTACAATGAGCAGTTCTTC,.,TRBD2,TRBV6-4,TRBJ2-1
CASSASTSGSLVTQYF,TGTGCCAGCAGTGCCTCAACTAGCGGGAGTTTGGTCACGCAGTATTTT,.,TRBD2,TRBV27,TRBJ2-3
CASSLAGFLGGVEYGYTF,TGTGCCAGCAGCTTAGCGGGGTTCTTAGGGGGTGTTGAATATGGCTACACCTTC,.,.,TRBV7-9,TRBJ1-2
CASSKGQGFVNYEQYF,TGTGCCAGCAGTAAAGGACAGGGATTCGTGAACTACGAGCAGTACTTC,.,TRBD1,TRBV6-1,TRBJ2-7
CASSAGLAANEQFF,TGCGCCAGCAGCGCGGGACTAGCGGCCAATGAGCAGTTCTTC,few,TRBD2,TRBV5-1,TRBJ2-1
CAKQVGTGELFF,TGTGCCAAGCAGGTTGGGACCGGGGAGCTGTTTTTT,.,.,TRBV7-2,TRBJ2-2
CASSLVGYRETQYF,TGCGCCAGCAGCTTGGTGGGCTATAGGGAGACCCAGTACTTC,.,.,TRBV5-1,TRBJ2-5
CASSLTGGFTEAFF,TGTGCCAGCAGTCTCACAGGGGGCTTTACTGAAGCTTTCTTT,once,TRBD1,TRBV5-6,TRBJ1-1
CASSDSTSGSHTGELFF,TGTGCCAGCAGTGACTCGACTAGCGGGAGTCACACCGGGGAGCTGTTTTTT,.,TRBD2,TRBV6-4,TRBJ2-2
CASSRRQGGETQYF,TGTGCCAGCAGCCGAAGACAGGGCGGGGAGACCCAGTACTTC,once,TRBD1,TRBV2,TRBJ2-5
CATYRLTGNYGYTF,TGTGCCACGTACCGGTTGACAGGAAACTATGGCTACACCTTC,.,.,TRBV6-5,TRBJ1-2
CASSLVAGGFYEQYF,TGTGCCAGCAGCTTAGTAGCGGGAGGTTTCTACGAGCAGTACTTC,.,TRBD2,TRBV5-5,TRBJ2-7
CASSFDLGTTWYF,TGTGCCAGCAGTTTTGACCTCGGGACAACGTGGTACTTC,.,.,TRBV27,TRBJ2-7
CASIHPEREGVYNEQFF,TGTGCCAGCATCCACCCCGAGCGGGAGGGGGTCTACAATGAGCAGTTCTTC,.,TRBD2,TRBV7-9,TRBJ2-1
CASSYSRTNGYTF,TGTGCCAGCAGTTACTCGCGGACTAATGGCTACACCTTC,once,.,TRBV6-5,TRBJ1-2
CASSQDDGGRRGDTQYF,TGCGCCAGCAGCCAAGATGACGGGGGGCGCCGAGGAGATACGCAGTATTTT,.,.,TRBV4-3,TRBJ2-3
CASSSLGGYNEQFF,TGTGCCAGCAGTTCATTGGGGGGCTACAATGAGCAGTTCTTC,.,.,TRBV6-5,TRBJ2-1
CASSGGSSSYNSPLHF,TGTGCCAGCAGCGGGGGGTCGAGCTCCTATAATTCACCCCTCCACTTT,.,.,TRBV5-6,TRBJ1-6
CAWSVVGEQYF,TGTGCCTGGAGTGTAGTTGGCGAGCAGTACTTC,.,.,TRBV30,TRBJ2-7
CASSGREGSYNEQFF,TGTGCCAGCAGCGGACGGGAGGGGTCCTACAATGAGCAGTTCTTC,.,TRBD2,TRBV9,TRBJ2-1
CASSQDTAASTDTQYF,TGCGCCAGCAGCCAAGATACCGCCGCTAGCACAGATACGCAGTATTTT,.,.,TRBV4-1,TRBJ2-3
CASSPPGGNQPQHF,TGTGCCAGCAGCCCCCCGGGTGGCAATCAGCCCCAGCATTTT,.,.,TRBV28,TRBJ1-5
CASSPRGALSYEQYF,TGTGCCAGCAGCCCACGAGGGGCCCTCTCCTACGAGCAGTACTTC,once,.,TRBV7-2,TRBJ2-7
CASSPPGQGADEQYF,TGTGCCAGCAGCCCTCCGGGACAGGGGGCAGATGAGCAGTACTTC,.,TRBD1,TRBV4-2,TRBJ2-7
CASSVDDLVYEQYF,TGTGCCAGCAGCGTAGATGACTTGGTTTACGAGCAGTACTTC,.,.,TRBV9,TRBJ2-7
CASSSGTSGYNEQFF,TGTGCCAGCAGTTCGGGGACTAGCGGGTACAATGAGCAGTTCTTC,.,TRBD2,TRBV7-9,TRBJ2-1
CASTLGLYSNQPQHF,TGTGCCAGTACCCTTGGACTTTATAGCAATCAGCCCCAGCATTTT,few,.,TRBV19,TRBJ1-5
CAIRIVPGTGYNEQFF,TGTGCCATCAGAATAGTTCCCGGGACAGGATACAATGAGCAGTTCTTC,.,TRBD1,TRBV10-3,TRBJ2-1
CASTDTGTGDYEQYF,TGTGCCAGCACCGATACCGGGACAGGGGACTACGAGCAGTACTTC,.,TRBD1,TRBV6-1,TRBJ2-7
CASSLAGTGRYGYTF,TGTGCCAGCAGCTTAGCCGGGACAGGACGCTATGGCTACACCTTC,.,TRBD1,TRBV11-1,TRBJ1-2
CASSLGGKEQFF,TGTGCCAGCAGCTTAGGGGGAAAAGAGCAGTTCTTC,.,.,TRBV7-6,TRBJ2-1
CASSKKQEDYEQYF,TGTGCCAGCAGCAAAAAGCAGGAGGACTACGAGCAGTACTTC,.,.,TRBV21-1,TRBJ2-7
CASSLGKGADTQYF,TGTGCCAGCAGTTTAGGGAAGGGCGCAGATACGCAGTATTTT,.,.,TRBV27,TRBJ2-3
CAWSLGGEQFF,TGTGCCTGGTCATTAGGCGGTGAGCAGTTCTTC,.,.,TRBV30,TRBJ2-1
CASSATGTPQETQYF,TGTGCCAGCAGCGCCACCGGGACTCCCCAAGAGACCCAGTACTTC,.,.,TRBV9,TRBJ2-5
CASSGTSGTDTQYF,TGTGCCAGTAGTGGGACTAGCGGGACAGATACGCAGTATTTT,few,TRBD2,TRBV19,TRBJ2-3
CASSSPGQGRTGELFF,TGTGCCAGCAGTTCCCCGGGACAGGGTAGGACCGGGGAGCTGTTTTTT,.,TRBD1,TRBV6-5,TRBJ2-2
CASSVATGDRGGYTF,TGTGCCAGCAGCGTAGCGACAGGGGACCGGGGTGGCTACACCTTC,.,TRBD1,TRBV9,TRBJ1-2